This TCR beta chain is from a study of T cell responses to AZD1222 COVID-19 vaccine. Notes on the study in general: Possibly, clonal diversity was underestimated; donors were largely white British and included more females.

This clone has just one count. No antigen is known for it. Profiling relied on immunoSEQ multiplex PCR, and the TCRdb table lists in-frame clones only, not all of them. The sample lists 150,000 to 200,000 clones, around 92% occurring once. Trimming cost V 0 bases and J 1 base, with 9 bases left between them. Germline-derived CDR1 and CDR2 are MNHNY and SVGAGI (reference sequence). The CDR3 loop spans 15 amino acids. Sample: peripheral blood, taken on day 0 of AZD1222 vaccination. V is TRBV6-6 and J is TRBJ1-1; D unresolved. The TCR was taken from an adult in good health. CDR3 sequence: CASSYSVRSNTEAFF. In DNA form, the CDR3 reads TGTGCCAGCAGTTACTCGGTCAGGTCGAACACTGAAGCTTTCTTT.